This T cell receptor beta chain came from a study of OX40 agonist ivuxolimab in advanced cancers. As for the study in general: Administration of intravenous ivuxolimab to patients occurred every 2 weeks at 0.01 to 10 mg/kg. Cohort: 80% to 85% men, mean age about 60, aged about 23 to 80.

TCRdb keeps only in-frame clones here, not all; method: immunoSEQ multiplex PCR. The sample includes tens of thousands of clones, 65% to 85% of them seen just once. Germline V lookup: CDR1 KGHSH, CDR2 LQKENI. The CDR3 is 15 residues long. The germline V and J ends were trimmed by 2 bases and 3 bases, with 11 bases remaining between them. Study-wide results and caveats: On average, CD8+ T cells showed a greater number of expanded clones than CD4+.

A remark on this clone: Antigen specificity is unknown.

The chain links TRBV18 to TRBJ2-1, with unresolved D. This material consisted of CD4+ or CD8+ T cells sorted from blood, taken in a trial of the OX40 agonist ivuxolimab. The clonotype was recovered from an adult with an advanced solid tumor such as melanoma, head and neck, liver or kidney cancer. The CDR3 nucleotides read TGTGCCAGCTCACCAAGAGATAGCAACTACAATGAGCAGTTCTTC. Translation gives CASSPRDSNYNEQFF.